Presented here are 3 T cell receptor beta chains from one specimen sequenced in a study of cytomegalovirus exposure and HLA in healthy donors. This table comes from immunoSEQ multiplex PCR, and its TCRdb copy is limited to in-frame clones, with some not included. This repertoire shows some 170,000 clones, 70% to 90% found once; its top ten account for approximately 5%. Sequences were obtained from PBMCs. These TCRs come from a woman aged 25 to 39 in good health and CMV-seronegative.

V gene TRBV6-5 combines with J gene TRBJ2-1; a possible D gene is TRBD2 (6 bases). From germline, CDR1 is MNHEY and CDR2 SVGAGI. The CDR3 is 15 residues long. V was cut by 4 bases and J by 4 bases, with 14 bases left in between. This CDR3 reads CASSSTGLAYNEQFF. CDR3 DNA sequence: TGTGCCAGCAGTTCGACGGGACTGGCTTACAATGAGCAGTTCTTC.

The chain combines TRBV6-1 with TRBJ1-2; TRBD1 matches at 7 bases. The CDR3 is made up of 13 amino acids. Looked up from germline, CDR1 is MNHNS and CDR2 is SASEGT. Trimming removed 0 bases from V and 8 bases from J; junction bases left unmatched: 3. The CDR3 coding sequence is TGTGCCAGCAGTGAAGCACGGGACAGAGGCTACACCTTC. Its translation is CASSEARDRGYTF.

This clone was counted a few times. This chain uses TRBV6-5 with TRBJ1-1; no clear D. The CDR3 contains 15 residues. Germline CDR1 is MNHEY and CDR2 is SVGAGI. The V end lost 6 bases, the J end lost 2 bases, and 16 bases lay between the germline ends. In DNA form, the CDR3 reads TGTGCCAGCAGACACAGATCAGAACGAAACACTGAAGCTTTCTTT. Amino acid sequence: CASRHRSERNTEAFF.